The text below deals with one T cell receptor beta chain. This receptor's antigen is unknown. No much larger clonotype is one base removed from it; base qualities were not supplied. These data are taken from a study of vaccination and CD4 T cells after COVID-19 (dated by TCRdb to the early 2020s). At the level of the whole study: Convalescent patients had a positive SARS-CoV-2 result on nasal swab PCR, and of these patients, fewer than ten had mild disease and one had severe disease. Control cultures received a CEFX viral epitope pool as the positive control, an HIV-1 Nef peptide pool as the negative control, or no peptide. Two doses of either the Pfizer-BioNTech BNT162b2 vaccine (n=8) or the Moderna mRNA-1273 vaccine (n=2) were administered to participants. The convalescent cohort included six males and four females, with two Hispanic individuals, seven Caucasians, two Asians and one multiracial person. Post-COVID blood samples were collected from convalescent patients a median of around 96 days after diagnosis, with a range of roughly 35 to 170 days. The cultures were stimulated with overlapping spike peptide pools from SARS-CoV-2 and from the common cold coronaviruses HCoV-NL63, HCoV-OC43 and HCoV-229E. In around 10 COVID-19 convalescent patients and a few infection-naive healthy vaccine recipients, researchers compared the spike-specific CD4+ TCR repertoire from before mRNA vaccination with the repertoire from after. Post-vaccine blood samples were taken a median of 72 days after the second vaccine dose, with a range of about 13 to 250 days.

V was cut back by 4 bases and J by 9 bases, leaving a gap of 22 bases between them. From the cysteine through the phenylalanine, the CDR3 covers 17 amino acids. Only the CDR3 DNA is retained, 51 bases long and in frame from the first base. CDR1 and CDR2 are drawn from the germline V gene: MDHEN, SYDVKM. Overall study results and their limits: The median number of SARS-CoV-2-reactive clonotypes rose from around 20 after infection to 38 after vaccination, but the change was not significant. In convalescent patients, nearly all vaccine-specific clones (304 of 307) were found to be mono-reactive for SARS-CoV-2 spike rather than cross-reactive with common cold coronaviruses. Among the post-vaccine SARS-CoV-2-reactive clones in convalescent patients, a median about 86% showed up only after vaccination, which suggests vaccine-specific priming. Relatively few convalescent patients were included in the study, and early timepoints after natural infection were not analyzed.

The treatment or condition label here, explained by the study, means: approximately 9-day PBMC culture with coronavirus spike peptide pools or control peptides (ViraFEST assay). The study used the ViraFEST assay, which expanded antigen-specific T cells with peptide pools and then identified expanded clonotypes by TCR sequencing. The convalescent patients' positive SARS-CoV-2 PCR tests were from March to December 2020, which was before the Alpha, Beta and Delta variants emerged in the United States. PBMCs were cultured at roughly 1.9 million per well in IMDM supplemented with about 5% human AB serum and 8.5 to 10 IU/ml IL-2, with around 10 ug/ml peptide pools added. On days 3 and 7, half of the culture medium was replaced with fresh IL-2-containing medium. CD4+ T cells were isolated after 10 days of culture through negative selection using the EasySep CD4+ T cell isolation kit. PBMCs were separated from whole blood using Ficoll-Paque Plus gradient centrifugation and then either used fresh or cryopreserved at -140C. In general, triplicate wells were set up for every culture condition.

The library was made by PCR. TCR sequencing of DNA from cultured CD4+ T cells used the Oncomine TCR Beta short-read assay at the Johns Hopkins FTIC core. The QIAamp micro DNA kit was used to extract genomic DNA from the cultured CD4+ T cells. Oncomine TCR Beta libraries from cultured CD4+ T cells were pooled using unique dual indexes and sequenced on an Illumina iSeq 100. Turning to the authors' computational methods: Non-productive sequences were removed, and CDR3s not starting with C, not ending with F or W, or shorter than 7 amino acids were discarded. The MANAFEST web application identified antigen-specific clonotypes by comparing peptide-stimulated wells against reference wells and other culture wells. For a clone to be called positive, the clone needed an FDR below 0.05, an odds ratio above 5, and a productive frequency above 0.1% in at least two of three replicate wells. Clonotypes that were significantly expanded in both SARS-CoV-2 spike wells and at least one common cold coronavirus spike condition were defined as cross-reactive. CDR3 homology was assessed with Levenshtein distances (stringdist) and unrooted phylogenetic trees (ape) in R version 3.6.1. TCRdb ran its own pipeline on the public reads, namely fastp trimming at Q25 and MiXCR clone calling, and kept in-frame beta chains. Each entry merges the rows of one CDR3 protein and shows their most common DNA and genes. TCRdb assigned the V and J calls; the authors' analysis was not used. This sample has roughly 17,000 distinct CDR3 sequences in its table, and roughly 55% of those were observed once. The ten largest clonotypes hold roughly 7.7% of the sample.

The rearranged segments are TRBV28 and TRBJ1-6; TRBD1 could be the D gene, as 5 bases match. The specimen was CD4+ T cells from blood, cultured in vitro. The receptor comes from a human donor who had recovered from COVID-19. The CDR3 is CASSSRVTATLGSPLHF. The DNA sequence is TGTGCCAGCAGTTCCAGGGTGACTGCGACCCTGGGTTCACCCCTCCACTTT.